Listed below are T cell receptor beta chains from one sample, sequenced in a study of beta chain features in type 1 diabetes. Repertoires were generated with immunoSEQ multiplex PCR, while TCRdb's copy carries only in-frame clones and drops some. The sample has approximately 150,000 clones; about 13% are singletons. Sample: central memory CD4+ T cells from blood. The origin of the receptors is a man aged 18 to 29 with type 1 diabetes. CDR3s include the opening cysteine and the closing phenylalanine or tryptophan. A D gene is named only where the DNA matches it firmly. Size tells how often a clone was seen (once, few, many) or the class of an expanded clone, and some rows leave it out.

V gene	J gene	clone size	D gene	CDR3 protein	CDR3 DNA
TRBV7-2	TRBJ2-1	.	.	CASSLVRVGDEQFF	TGTGCCAGCAGCTTAGTCAGGGTAGGGGATGAGCAGTTCTTC
TRBV4-1	TRBJ2-3	many	.	CASSQDGGGTDTQYF	TGCGCCAGCAGCCAAGATGGTGGGGGCACAGATACGCAGTATTTT
TRBV11-1	TRBJ2-5	.	.	CASSLAPAGGETQYF	TGTGCCAGCAGCTTAGCGCCGGCGGGCGGGGAGACCCAGTACTTC
TRBV5-6	TRBJ2-3	.	.	CASSLRQVPRTDTQYF	TGTGCCAGCAGCTTGAGACAGGTCCCCAGGACAGATACGCAGTATTTT
TRBV30	TRBJ1-6	few	.	CAWSVSATENSPLHF	TGTGCCTGGAGTGTATCAGCGACAGAAAATTCACCCCTCCACTTT
TRBV27	TRBJ2-3	.	.	CASREDTTDTQYF	TGTGCCAGCAGGGAAGATACCACAGATACGCAGTATTTT
TRBV11-2	TRBJ2-7	few	.	CASSSGTHYEQYF	TGTGCCAGCAGCTCCGGGACTCACTACGAGCAGTACTTC
TRBV10-3	TRBJ2-3	.	.	CASGQARLTGATDTQYF	TGTGCCAGCGGTCAGGCCCGCCTCACCGGGGCCACAGATACGCAGTATTTT
TRBV29-1	TRBJ2-6	many	.	CSVEPSSGANVLTF	TGCAGCGTTGAGCCCTCCTCTGGGGCCAACGTCCTGACTTTC
TRBV29-1	TRBJ2-3	.	.	CSVAARSTDTQYF	TGCAGCGTTGCAGCTAGGAGCACAGATACGCAGTATTTT
TRBV5-1	TRBJ1-1	few	.	CASSLGGESDTEAFF	TGCGCCAGCAGCTTGGGTGGGGAATCGGACACTGAAGCTTTCTTT